The rows below give T cell receptor beta chains drawn from one sample of a study of cytomegalovirus exposure and HLA in healthy donors. Some clones are missing from TCRdb's copy, which holds only in-frame ones; the method was immunoSEQ multiplex PCR. The sample yields 150,000 to 200,000 clones, 81% seen once. The material sequenced was PBMCs. All receptors come from a woman aged 45-65 years in good health and CMV-seronegative. Each CDR3 is given with its conserved first and last residue. Each record gives: J gene, clone size, D gene, V gene, CDR3 length, CDR3 protein, CDR3 DNA. The D gene is left open where the match is weak. Part of the rows lack a size; the others show once, few, many or a class for expanded clones.

>TRBJ2-7|-|TRBD1|TRBV2|14
CASRGQGEIHEQYF
TGTGCCAGCAGGGGACAGGGTGAAATCCACGAGCAGTACTTC
>TRBJ2-3|-|TRBD2|TRBV7-8|17
CASSARLAETSTDTQYF
TGTGCCAGCAGCGCCCGACTAGCAGAGACTAGCACAGATACGCAGTATTTT
>TRBJ2-7|-|TRBD2|TRBV6-1|15
CASSESGTSSYEQYF
TGTGCCAGCAGTGAGAGCGGGACTAGCTCCTACGAGCAGTACTTC
>TRBJ1-2|-|-|TRBV6-6|15
CASSYSILINYGYTF
TGTGCCAGCAGTTACTCGATACTGATTAACTATGGCTACACCTTC
>TRBJ1-1|-|-|TRBV5-4|14
CASSSNSMNTEAFF
TGTGCCAGCAGCTCAAACAGCATGAACACTGAAGCTTTCTTT
>TRBJ1-1|-|-|TRBV10-3|13
CAIIEGPNTEAFF
TGTGCCATCATTGAGGGGCCGAACACTGAAGCTTTCTTT
>TRBJ1-2|-|TRBD1|TRBV27|16
CASSLQGTAGLYGYTF
TGTGCCAGCAGTTTACAAGGGACAGCCGGACTCTATGGCTACACCTTC
>TRBJ1-1|-|-|TRBV27|13
CASSLSEGSEAFF
TGTGCCAGCAGTTTATCGGAGGGGAGTGAAGCTTTCTTT
>TRBJ1-1|-|-|TRBV4-1|15
CASSQVTASNTEAFF
TGCGCCAGCAGCCAAGTGACAGCCTCCAACACTGAAGCTTTCTTT
>TRBJ1-5|-|TRBD1|TRBV5-6|12
CASSLTGQPQHF
TGTGCCAGCAGCCTGACAGGGCAGCCCCAGCATTTT
>TRBJ2-7|-|TRBD1|TRBV19|12
CASRGQGDEQYF
TGTGCCAGCCGGGGACAGGGAGACGAGCAGTACTTC
>TRBJ2-1|few|-|TRBV11-2|13
CASSPTDYNEQFF
TGTGCCAGCAGTCCGACAGACTACAATGAGCAGTTCTTC
>TRBJ2-1|-|TRBD1|TRBV30|13
CAWSPNRDSEWFF
TGTGCCTGGAGTCCCAACCGGGACAGCGAGTGGTTCTTC
>TRBJ2-1|-|-|TRBV25-1|12
CASSENSFEQFF
TGTGCCAGCAGTGAAAACAGTTTTGAGCAGTTCTTC
>TRBJ2-3|-|-|TRBV11-2|14
CASSLGGGTDTQYF
TGTGCCAGCAGCTTAGGGGGGGGCACAGATACGCAGTATTTT
>TRBJ2-5|-|TRBD2|TRBV27|14
CASTAGAGVETQYF
TGTGCCAGCACAGCGGGGGCCGGAGTGGAGACCCAGTACTTC
>TRBJ2-3|few|TRBD2|TRBV7-3|16
CASSPAASGVTDTQYF
TGTGCCAGCAGCCCAGCCGCTAGCGGGGTAACAGATACGCAGTATTTT
>TRBJ1-6|-|TRBD1|TRBV7-8|14
CASSQDRFDSPLHF
TGTGCCAGCAGCCAGGACAGGTTTGATTCACCCCTCCACTTT
>TRBJ1-5|-|TRBD1|TRBV6-6|15
CASGDRENSNQPQHF
TGTGCCAGCGGGGACAGGGAGAATAGCAATCAGCCCCAGCATTTT
>TRBJ2-7|-|-|TRBV4-3|15
CASSQETMGEYEQYF
TGCGCCAGCAGCCAAGAAACCATGGGCGAGTACGAGCAGTACTTC
>TRBJ2-1|-|-|TRBV4-3|14
CASSQVGAGHRKFF
TGCGCCAGCAGCCAAGTGGGGGCCGGTCATAGGAAGTTCTTC
>TRBJ1-1|-|-|TRBV9|14
CASSVSPRDTEAFF
TGTGCCAGCAGCGTTTCCCCGAGGGACACTGAAGCTTTCTTT
>TRBJ2-5|few|-|TRBV28|13
CASSSTGASTQYF
TGTGCCAGCAGTTCAACAGGCGCCTCTACCCAGTACTTC
>TRBJ2-4|-|TRBD2|TRBV19|13
CASRSWGGNIQYF
TGTGCCAGTAGATCGTGGGGGGGGAACATTCAGTACTTC
>TRBJ1-1|few|TRBD1|TRBV6-6|13
CASSGQGSAEAFF
TGTGCCAGCAGCGGACAGGGGTCGGCTGAAGCTTTCTTT
>TRBJ1-2|-|-|TRBV5-4|14
CASSPRPGEGGYTF
TGTGCCAGCAGCCCTCGTCCGGGGGAAGGCGGCTACACCTTC
>TRBJ1-6|-|-|TRBV6-5|14
CASRSAGVNSPLHF
TGTGCCAGCAGGTCCGCAGGGGTCAATTCACCCCTCCACTTT
>TRBJ1-4|-|-|TRBV6-1|15
CASKPRWGGDEKLFF
TGTGCCAGCAAACCTCGTTGGGGGGGCGATGAAAAACTGTTTTTT